This TCR beta chain was captured in a study of shared clonotypes between healthy human individuals (TCRdb year 2020). The study in broad terms: The cohort included a few men and a couple of women between 18 and 49 years of age. For each donor, CD4 naive and CD4 memory were each run on three plates, CD8 naive on two plates, and CD8 memory on one plate. To estimate repertoire size and how much clonotype sharing occurs between individuals, the study deeply sequenced the blood TCR repertoires of 5 or 6 healthy adults. Libraries were prepared and TCR repertoires were sequenced by different laboratories using diverse techniques, in order to increase sequencing depth and limit assay-specific biases. Each donor's leukapheresis produced roughly between roughly 0.85 and 9.5 billion PBMCs.

CDR1 and CDR2, per the germline V gene, are SGHRS and YFSETQ. The cysteine opens and the phenylalanine closes a CDR3 of 15 amino acids. Of the read, only the CDR3 DNA is kept; its 45 bases are in frame from base 1. The donors were healthy, HIV-negative adults who had no recently reported acute infections or vaccinations. Every donor was a Caucasian adult living in Nashville, Tennessee, USA. Magnetic negative selection was used to enrich CD4+ T cells, after which naive cells were positively selected on CD45RA and the negative fraction became the memory subset. Blood was obtained by leukapheresis, after which PBMCs were separated by Ficoll-Histopaque density gradient centrifugation and cryopreserved in liquid nitrogen vapor phase. Analytical flow cytometry was used to check the purity and quantity of each magnetically sorted T cell population. Genomic DNA was isolated from every sorted fraction and measured by UV absorbance on a Nanodrop 2000c.

Overall results and qualifications from the work: Pairwise subsampling led to the expectation that sequencing depth would affect the degree of clonotype sharing among donors. Incomplete sequencing was indicated by rarefaction of sorted-subset datasets, despite the large sequencing depth. The small number of donors limited the genetic and exposure-history diversity represented. Compared with non-shared clonotypes, the clonotypes found in all four sorted-subset donors had higher generation probabilities. Sampling was restricted to blood, and TCR repertoires in tissue are likely to differ from TCR repertoires in blood. Naive subsets generally had larger estimated clonotype richness than memory subsets did. When a handful of donors were compared, the shared fraction of clonotypes was 5% to 6.5% for naive CD4, around 3.6% for naive CD8, roughly 2.3% for memory CD4, and approximately 0.4% for memory CD8.

TCR CDR3 regions were amplified from genomic DNA by multiplex PCR using the deep immunoSEQ assay. Genomic DNA extracted from each cell subset was distributed evenly over all wells of several immunoSEQ 96-well plates, and each plate served as one replicate. For sorted subsets, about 220 ng of genomic DNA, equivalent to 30,000 or so T cell genomes, went into each replicate PCR. Purified libraries were measured with a Qubit 3.0 fluorometer, size-checked on a Bioanalyzer 2100, and measured again with the KAPA Library Quantification kit. Every immunoSEQ 96-well plate was sequenced on a dedicated single-read 150-cycle Illumina NextSeq 550 flow cell. The authors' analysis ran thus. Because only junctional sequences without quality scores were contained in the immunoSEQ output, filtering matching that applied to full-length reads could not be performed. Sequences were annotated with PyIR, a Python wrapper for IgBLAST v1.9, and V/J genes and CDR3 were assigned using IMGT germline references. Any read was removed if the V/J assignment was weak (E-value above 1e-6), the CDR3 was missing, or the read contained stop codons, out-of-frame junctions, or ambiguous translated residues. V3J clonotypes were defined as sequences sharing the same inferred V gene, J gene, and CDR3 amino acid sequence. Percentage overlap between repertoires was computed as shared unique clonotypes divided by the size of the smaller repertoire. Three approaches were used to assess repertoire richness: RTK rarefaction, the Chao1 estimator, and Recon v2.1 estimates of unobserved clonotypes. Generation probabilities were computed with OLGA for all TCRbeta clonotypes obtained by the gDNA method from several donors. TCRdb provides this immuneACCESS table in a form limited to in-frame rearrangements. Some clones are lacking; in checked studies, under half of them reflect an unresolved V gene, and why the rest are absent is not known. Clone size and the V and J calls come from that table; the DNA yielded D and trimming. The sample table lists approximately 620,000 clones, about 97% of them with a count of one. The top ten clonotypes cover about 0.057% of the sample.

Details on this clone: No cognate antigen has been identified for it. Qualities for individual bases were not recorded, and no much larger clone is one base off.

The clonotype was recovered from a woman aged 30 to 39 in good health. The rearrangement combines TRBV5-1 with TRBJ2-5; 7 bases in the junction line up with TRBD2. The end of the DNA fits TRBJ2-7 better, so the J call may be wrong. Material for sequencing was naive CD4+ T cells sorted from blood. This sample's cell subset or site label indicates: CD45RA+ positively selected. This receptor carries the CDR3 CASSLTVGAGYEQYF. The sequenced DNA: TGCGCCAGCAGCTTGACGGTCGGAGCGGGATACGAGCAGTACTTC.